What follows are 6 T cell receptor beta chains derived from one specimen sequenced in a study of blood T cell repertoires in COVID-19. The method was immunoSEQ multiplex PCR; TCRdb's version includes in-frame clones alone and lacks a portion of them. The sample has about 340,000 clones, around 85% seen once. The sequenced material came from PBMCs or T cells enriched from blood (not recorded which). The receptors shown here come from a woman in her 40s with acute COVID-19.

J is TRBJ2-2 and V is TRBV4-2; TRBD2 agrees at 10 bases. With 0 bases clipped from V and 7 bases from J, the junction kept 2 bases outside the gene matches. There are 15 residues in the CDR3. Germline loops: CDR1 LGHNA, CDR2 YNFKEQ. CDR3: CASSQELAGFGELFF. The CDR3 nucleotides read TGTGCCAGCAGCCAAGAACTAGCGGGGTTCGGGGAGCTGTTTTTT.

This rearrangement joins TRBV6-2 or TRBV6-3 to TRBJ2-2, with 11 bases aligning to TRBD1. The CDR3 is 19 amino acids. CDR1 and CDR2 from the germline V gene are MNHEY and SVGEGT. Trimming cost V 6 bases and J 3 bases; bases outside gene matches: 15. The CDR3 DNA reads TGTGCCAGCAGCCCCCGACGGACAGGGGGCCCCTCTGACACCGGGGAGCTGTTTTTT. Amino acids: CASSPRRTGGPSDTGELFF.

CDR3 region: CASRIGTGLSYEQYF. CDR3 sequence (DNA): TGTGCCAGTAGGATCGGGACAGGGCTCTCCTACGAGCAGTACTTC. This rearrangement joins TRBV19 to TRBJ2-7, with TRBD1 matching over 9 bases. Germline V lookup: CDR1 LNHDA, CDR2 SQIVND (reference sequence). V lost 6 bases to trimming and J lost 0 bases; unmatched junction nucleotides: 6. The CDR3 covers 15 residues.

The genes are TRBV6-2 or TRBV6-3 and TRBJ1-6; D is perhaps TRBD1 (5 bases). The V gene's germline CDR1 is MNHEY and CDR2 SVGEGT. CDR3 length equals 14 residues. V lost 5 bases, J lost 10 bases, and 15 bases lay in between. The CDR3 nucleotides read TGTGCCAGCAGTCCACCCCAGGGCGGCTCACCCCTCCACTTT. Its protein is CASSPPQGGSPLHF.

The V gene is TRBV4-3, the J gene TRBJ1-3, with D perhaps matching TRBD1 (5 bases). Trimming cost V 2 bases and J 0 bases, with 14 bases left between them. CDR1 is LGHNA and CDR2 is YSLEER in the germline V gene. The CDR3 covers 17 residues. The DNA of the CDR3 is TGCGCCAGCAGCCAAAACTGGGGCGTGAGCTCTGGAAACACCATATATTTT. Translation: CASSQNWGVSSGNTIYF.

V and J are TRBV12-5 and TRBJ1-2; weak D call: TRBD1 (6 bases). The CDR3 has 14 amino acids. From germline, CDR1 is LGHNT and CDR2 FRNRAP. V lost 2 bases and J lost 7, with 14 bases in between. The DNA for the CDR3 is TGTGCTAGTGGTTTGAATAAACAGGGAGTTGGCTACACCTTC. Its protein is CASGLNKQGVGYTF. The whole variable domain, filled in from reference TRBV12-5 and TRBJ1-2, reads DARVTQTPRHKVTEMGQEVTMRCQPILGHNTVFWYRQTMMQGLELLAYFRNRAPLDDSGMPKDRFSAEMPDATLATLKIQPSEPRDSAVYFCASGLNKQGVGYTFGSGTRLTVV.